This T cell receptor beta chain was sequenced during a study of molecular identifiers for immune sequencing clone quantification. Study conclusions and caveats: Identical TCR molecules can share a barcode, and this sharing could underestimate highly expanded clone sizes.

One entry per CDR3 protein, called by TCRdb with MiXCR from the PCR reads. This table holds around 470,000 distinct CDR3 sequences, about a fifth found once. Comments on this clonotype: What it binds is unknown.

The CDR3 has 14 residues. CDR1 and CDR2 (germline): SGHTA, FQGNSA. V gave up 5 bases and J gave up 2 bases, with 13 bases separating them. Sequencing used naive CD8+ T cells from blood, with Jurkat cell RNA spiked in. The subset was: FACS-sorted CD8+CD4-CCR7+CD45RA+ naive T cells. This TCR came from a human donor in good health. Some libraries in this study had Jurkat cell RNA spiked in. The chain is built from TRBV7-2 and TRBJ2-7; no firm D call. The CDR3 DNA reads TGTGCCAGCAGCCTTCACGCGGTAACCTACGAGCAGTACTTC. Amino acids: CASSLHAVTYEQYF.